Below are 3 T cell receptor beta chains sequenced from a single sample in a study of a mutant IDH1 vaccine in newly diagnosed glioma. Time point denoted: week 35, safety follow-up. Topical imiquimod was applied with each vaccine dose, which held 300 ug of mutant IDH1 20-mer peptide. These receptors' targets are unknown. Sequencing used immunoSEQ multiplex PCR; TCRdb keeps in-frame clones, though not all of them. The sample holds tens of thousands of clones, about 79% seen once. The sample in question was PBMCs, obtained from a glioma patient whose treatment included an IDH1 peptide vaccine. These TCRs come from a man between 35 and 55 years old with glioma.

The rearrangement joins TRBV5-1 to TRBJ2-1; 8 nucleotides agree with TRBD2. CDR1 is SGHRS and CDR2 is YFSETQ in the germline V gene. The CDR3 spans 16 residues. V trimming: 4 bases; J trimming: 5 bases; junction bases outside the gene matches: 11. DNA of the CDR3: TGCGCCAGCAGCCGAGTGGCGGGAGGCCCAAACAATGAGCAGTTCTTC. The encoded protein is CASSRVAGGPNNEQFF.

This chain uses TRBV27 with TRBJ1-5, with a tentative D call TRBD1 (5 bases). Germline V lookup: CDR1 MNHEY, CDR2 SMNVEV (reference sequence). Between the trimmed V and J ends, which lost 0 bases and 4 bases, there was a span of 10 bases. The CDR3 is made up of 15 amino acids. The CDR3 DNA reads TGTGCCAGCAGTTTATCCTCCAGGGTTAATCAGCCCCAGCATTTT. Protein: CASSLSSRVNQPQHF.

The CDR3 coding sequence is TGTGCCAGCAGCCCGGAGGAGACAGTCTCCTACGAGCAGTACTTC. Its protein product is CASSPEETVSYEQYF. The chain couples TRBV4-2 to TRBJ2-7; the D call may be TRBD1 or TRBD2 (5 bases each). V gave up 4 bases and J gave up 0 bases, with 13 bases separating them. Germline loops: CDR1 LGHNA, CDR2 YNFKEQ. This CDR3 spans 15 amino acids.